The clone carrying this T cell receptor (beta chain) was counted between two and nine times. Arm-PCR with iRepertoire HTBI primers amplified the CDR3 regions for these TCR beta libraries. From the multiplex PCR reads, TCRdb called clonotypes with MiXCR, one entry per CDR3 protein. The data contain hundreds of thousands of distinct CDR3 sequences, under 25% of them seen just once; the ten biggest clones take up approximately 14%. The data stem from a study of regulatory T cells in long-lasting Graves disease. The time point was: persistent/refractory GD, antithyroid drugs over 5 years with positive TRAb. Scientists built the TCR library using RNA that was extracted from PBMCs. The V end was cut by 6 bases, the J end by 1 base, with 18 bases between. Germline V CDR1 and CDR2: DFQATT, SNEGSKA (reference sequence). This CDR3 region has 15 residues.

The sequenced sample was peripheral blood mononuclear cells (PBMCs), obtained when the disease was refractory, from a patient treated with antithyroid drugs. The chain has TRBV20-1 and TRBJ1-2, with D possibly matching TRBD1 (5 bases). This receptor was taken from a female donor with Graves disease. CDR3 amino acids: CSAPRGGKINYGYTF. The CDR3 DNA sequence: TGCAGTGCCCCGCGGGGGGGGAAGATTAACTATGGCTACACCTTC.